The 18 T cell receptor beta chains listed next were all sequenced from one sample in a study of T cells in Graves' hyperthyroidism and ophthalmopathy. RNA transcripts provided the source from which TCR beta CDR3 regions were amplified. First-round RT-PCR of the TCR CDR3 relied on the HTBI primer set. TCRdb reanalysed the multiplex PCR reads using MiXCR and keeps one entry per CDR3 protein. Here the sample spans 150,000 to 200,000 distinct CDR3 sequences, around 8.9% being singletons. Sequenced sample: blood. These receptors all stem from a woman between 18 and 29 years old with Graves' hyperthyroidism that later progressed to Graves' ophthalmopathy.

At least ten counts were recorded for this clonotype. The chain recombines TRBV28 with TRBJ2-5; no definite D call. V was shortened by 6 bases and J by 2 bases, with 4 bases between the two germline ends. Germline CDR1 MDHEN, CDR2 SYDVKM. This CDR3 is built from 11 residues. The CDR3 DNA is TGTGCCAGCAGGAGACAAGAGACCCAGTACTTC. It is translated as CASRRQETQYF. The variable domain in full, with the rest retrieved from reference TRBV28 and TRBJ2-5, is DVKVTQSSRYLVKRTGEKVFLECVQDMDHENMFWYRQDPGLGLRLIYFSYDVKMKEKGDIPEGYSVSREKKERFSLILESASTNQTSMYLCASRRQETQYFGPGTRLLVL.

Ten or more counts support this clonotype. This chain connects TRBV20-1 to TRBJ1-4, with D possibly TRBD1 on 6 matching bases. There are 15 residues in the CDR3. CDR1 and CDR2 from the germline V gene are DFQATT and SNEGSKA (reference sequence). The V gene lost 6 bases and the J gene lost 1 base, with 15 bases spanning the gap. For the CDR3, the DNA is TGCAGTGCAAAGAGGGGGGTCAAAACTAATGAAAAACTGTTTTTT. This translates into CSAKRGVKTNEKLFF.

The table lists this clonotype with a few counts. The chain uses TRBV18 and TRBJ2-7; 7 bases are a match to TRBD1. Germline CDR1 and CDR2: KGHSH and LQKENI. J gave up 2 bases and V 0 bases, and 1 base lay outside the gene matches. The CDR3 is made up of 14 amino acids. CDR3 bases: TGTGCCAGCTCACCACCGGGACAGACCTACGAGCAGTACTTC. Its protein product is CASSPPGQTYEQYF. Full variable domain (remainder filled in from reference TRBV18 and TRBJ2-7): NAGVMQNPRHLVRRRGQEARLRCSPMKGHSHVYWYRQLPEEGLKFMVYLQKENIIDESGMPKERFSAEFPKEGPSILRIQQVVRGDSAAYFCASSPPGQTYEQYFGPGTRLTVT.

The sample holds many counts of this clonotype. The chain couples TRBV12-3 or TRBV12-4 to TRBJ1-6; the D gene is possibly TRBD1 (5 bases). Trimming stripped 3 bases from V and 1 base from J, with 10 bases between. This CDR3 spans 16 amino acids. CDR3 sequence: CASSFFGGSYNSPLHF. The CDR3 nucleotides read TGTGCCAGCAGTTTTTTTGGGGGGTCCTATAATTCACCCCTCCACTTT.

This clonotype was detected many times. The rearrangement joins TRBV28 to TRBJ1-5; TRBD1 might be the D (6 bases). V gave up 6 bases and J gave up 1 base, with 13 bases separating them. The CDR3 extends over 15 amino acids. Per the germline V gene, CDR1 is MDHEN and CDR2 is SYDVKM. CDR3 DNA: TGTGCCAGCAGAAAACAGGGTGTGAGCAATCAGCCCCAGCATTTT. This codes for CASRKQGVSNQPQHF. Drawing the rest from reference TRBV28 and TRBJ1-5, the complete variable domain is DVKVTQSSRYLVKRTGEKVFLECVQDMDHENMFWYRQDPGLGLRLIYFSYDVKMKEKGDIPEGYSVSREKKERFSLILESASTNQTSMYLCASRKQGVSNQPQHFGDGTRLSIL.

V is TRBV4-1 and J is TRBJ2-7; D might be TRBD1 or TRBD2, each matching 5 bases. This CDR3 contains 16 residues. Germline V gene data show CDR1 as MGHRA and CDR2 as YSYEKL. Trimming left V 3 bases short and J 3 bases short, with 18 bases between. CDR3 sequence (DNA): TGCGCCAGCAGCCACAGCCGGGACGGCTATCACTACGAGCAGTACTTC. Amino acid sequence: CASSHSRDGYHYEQYF.

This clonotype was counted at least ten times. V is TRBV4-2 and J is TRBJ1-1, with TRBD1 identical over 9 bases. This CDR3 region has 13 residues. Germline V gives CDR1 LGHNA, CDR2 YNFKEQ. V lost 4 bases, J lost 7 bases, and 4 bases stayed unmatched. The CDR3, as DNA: TGTGCCAGCAGCCCGGGACAGGGCCGTGAAGCTTTCTTT. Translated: CASSPGQGREAFF.

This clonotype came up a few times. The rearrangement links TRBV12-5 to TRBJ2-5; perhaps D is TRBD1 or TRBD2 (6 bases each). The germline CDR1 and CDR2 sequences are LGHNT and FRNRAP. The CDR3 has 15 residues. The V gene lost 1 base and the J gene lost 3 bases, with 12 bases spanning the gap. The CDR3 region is CASGLGGAGEETQYF. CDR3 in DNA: TGTGCTAGTGGTTTGGGGGGGGCAGGGGAAGAGACCCAGTACTTC.

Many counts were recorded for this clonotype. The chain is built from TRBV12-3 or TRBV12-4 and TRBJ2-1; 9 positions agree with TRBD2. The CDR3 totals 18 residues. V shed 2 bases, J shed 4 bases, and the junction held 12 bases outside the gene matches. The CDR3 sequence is CASSLIRRASGVYNEQFF. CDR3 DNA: TGTGCCAGCAGTTTAATTAGGAGGGCTAGCGGGGTGTACAATGAGCAGTTCTTC.

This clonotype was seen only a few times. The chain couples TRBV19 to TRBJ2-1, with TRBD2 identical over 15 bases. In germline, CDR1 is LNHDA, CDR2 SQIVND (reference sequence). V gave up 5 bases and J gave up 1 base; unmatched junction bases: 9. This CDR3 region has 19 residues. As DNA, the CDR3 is TGTGCCAGTAGTGTTCATCCGGGACTAGCGGGAGGATCCTACAATGAGCAGTTCTTC. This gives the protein CASSVHPGLAGGSYNEQFF.

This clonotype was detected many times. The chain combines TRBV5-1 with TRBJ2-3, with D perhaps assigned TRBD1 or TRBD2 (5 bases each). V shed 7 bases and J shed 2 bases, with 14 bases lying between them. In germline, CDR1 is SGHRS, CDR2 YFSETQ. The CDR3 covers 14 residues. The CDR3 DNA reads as TGCGCCAGCGCCCCGGGGCAGTACACAGATACGCAGTATTTT. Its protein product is CASAPGQYTDTQYF.

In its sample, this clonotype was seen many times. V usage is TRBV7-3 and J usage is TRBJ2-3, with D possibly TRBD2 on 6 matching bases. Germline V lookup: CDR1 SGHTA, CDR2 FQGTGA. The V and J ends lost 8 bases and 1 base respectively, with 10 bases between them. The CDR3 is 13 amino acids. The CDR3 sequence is CASGAGRTDTQYF. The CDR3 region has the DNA TGTGCCAGCGGGGCGGGACGCACAGATACGCAGTATTTT.

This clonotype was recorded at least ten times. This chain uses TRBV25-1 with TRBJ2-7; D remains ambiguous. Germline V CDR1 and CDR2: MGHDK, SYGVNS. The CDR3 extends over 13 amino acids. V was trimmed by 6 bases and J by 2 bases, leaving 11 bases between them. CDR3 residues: CASRSAGPYEQYF. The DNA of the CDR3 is TGTGCCAGCAGGTCGGCAGGACCCTACGAGCAGTACTTC.

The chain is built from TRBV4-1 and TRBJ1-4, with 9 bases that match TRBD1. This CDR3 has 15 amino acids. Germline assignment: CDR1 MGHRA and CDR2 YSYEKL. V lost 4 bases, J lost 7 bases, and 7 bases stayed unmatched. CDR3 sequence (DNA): TGCGCCAGCAGCCCCAGGACAGGGGAGAGTGAAAAACTGTTTTTT. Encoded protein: CASSPRTGESEKLFF.

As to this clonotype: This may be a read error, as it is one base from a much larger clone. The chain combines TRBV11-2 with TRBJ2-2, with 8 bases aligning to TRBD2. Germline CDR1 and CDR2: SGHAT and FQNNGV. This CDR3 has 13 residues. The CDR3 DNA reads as TGTGCCAGCAGCCCGAACGACGGGAGGGAACTGTTTTTT. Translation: CASSPNDGRELFF.

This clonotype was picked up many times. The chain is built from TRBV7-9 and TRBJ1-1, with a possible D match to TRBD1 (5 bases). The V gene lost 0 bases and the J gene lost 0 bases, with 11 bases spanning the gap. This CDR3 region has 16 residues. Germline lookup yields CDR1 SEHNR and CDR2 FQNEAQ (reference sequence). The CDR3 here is CASSLAGGVMNTEAFF. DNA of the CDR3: TGTGCCAGCAGCTTAGCGGGGGGAGTGATGAACACTGAAGCTTTCTTT.

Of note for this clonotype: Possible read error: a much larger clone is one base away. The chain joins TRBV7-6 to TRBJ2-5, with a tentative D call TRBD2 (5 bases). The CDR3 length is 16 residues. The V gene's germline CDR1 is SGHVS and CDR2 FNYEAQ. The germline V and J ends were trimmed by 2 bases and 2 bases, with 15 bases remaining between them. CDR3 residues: CASSLPTPGLQETQYF. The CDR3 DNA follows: TGTGCCAGCAGCTTACCTACACCGGGATTACAAGAGACCCAGTACTTC.

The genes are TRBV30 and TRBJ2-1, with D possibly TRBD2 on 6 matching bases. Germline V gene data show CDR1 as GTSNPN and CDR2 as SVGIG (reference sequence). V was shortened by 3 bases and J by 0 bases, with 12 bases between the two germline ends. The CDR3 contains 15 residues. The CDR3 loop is CAWRGLPSSYNEQFF. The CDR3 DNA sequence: TGTGCCTGGAGGGGACTCCCGAGCTCCTACAATGAGCAGTTCTTC.